This T cell receptor (beta chain) was captured in a study of blood T cell repertoires in COVID-19. Study overall: COVID-19 samples from acute and convalescent phases originated in the United States, Italy and Spain.

In the original workflow: From reference gene primer amplification, estimates of nucleated cell counts were derived. Only in-frame clones appear in the TCRdb table, and some are missing; sequencing was by immunoSEQ multiplex PCR. D and trimming come from the DNA, and the V and J calls and clone size come from that table. Among a few hundred thousand clones listed, about 92% were seen once. Residents of approximately 25 US areas, aged roughly 18 to 89 years, made up the participants. This CDR3 has 15 residues. The V gene's germline CDR1 is SGHTA and CDR2 FQGNSA. Trimming cost V 7 bases and J 5 bases; bases outside gene matches: 7.

The chain carries TRBV7-2 and TRBJ2-3; the match to TRBD2 covers 12 bases. Material for sequencing was PBMCs or T cells enriched from blood (not recorded which). This clonotype originated in a woman aged 25 to 39 who had recovered from COVID-19. The CDR3 reads CASNPSGGAGDTQYF. DNA for the CDR3: TGTGCCAGCAACCCTAGCGGGGGGGCCGGAGATACGCAGTATTTT.